The TCR beta chain described here comes from a study of T cells after yellow fever vaccination. As for the study in general: Among memory cells, EM, EMRA, CM and Tscm subsets were sorted using CD3, CD45RA, CCR7 and CD95. Preparation of fractions with low cell numbers was performed using SMART-Seq v4 Ultra Low Input. Notes on the study in general: Nearly all vaccine-responding clonotypes were undetectable in sorted memory subsets on day 0. Reappearing after the booster were most of the clones from primary vaccination (around 96% CD4, about 87% CD8).

Trimming removed 3 bases at V and 4 bases at J, with 16 bases between. Germline lookup yields CDR1 SGHNT and CDR2 YYREEE (reference sequence). The CDR3 totals 15 residues. TCRdb fed the 5' RACE reads into MiXCR, producing one record per CDR3 protein. The data show about 22,000 distinct CDR3 sequences, approximately 5.2% seen once. In its sample, this clonotype was seen many times. This sequence originates from a young man who received the YFV17D yellow fever vaccine. The sample in question was PBMCs, either bulk or a sorted T-cell subset (CD4+, CD8+, memory, or dextramer-sorted; not recorded which), obtained roughly 46 days after the first yellow fever vaccination. V usage is TRBV5-4 and J usage is TRBJ1-1; D gene unclear. CDR3 in amino acids: CASSWREGWTTEAFF. CDR3 in DNA: TGTGCCAGCAGCTGGAGGGAGGGATGGACCACTGAAGCTTTCTTT.